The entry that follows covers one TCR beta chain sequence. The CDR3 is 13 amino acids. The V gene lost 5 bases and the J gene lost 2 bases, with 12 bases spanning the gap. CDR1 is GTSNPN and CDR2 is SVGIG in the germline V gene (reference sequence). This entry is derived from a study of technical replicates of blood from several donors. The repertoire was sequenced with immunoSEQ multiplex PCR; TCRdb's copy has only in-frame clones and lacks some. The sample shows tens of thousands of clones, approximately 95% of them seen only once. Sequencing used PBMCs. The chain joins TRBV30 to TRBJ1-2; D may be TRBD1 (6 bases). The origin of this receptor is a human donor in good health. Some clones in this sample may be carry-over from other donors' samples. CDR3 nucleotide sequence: TGTGCCTGGTCCGGACAGCCAAACTATGGCTACACCTTC. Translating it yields CAWSGQPNYGYTF.